The sequence of this T cell receptor (beta chain) was determined in a study of T cell repertoires in cytomegalovirus infection. Study at large: Matching HLA type, along with CMV infection, was indicated by public TCR beta signatures.

As concerns this clonotype: Its antigen is unidentified.

CDR3 length equals 14 residues. Trimming took off 3 bases at V and 2 bases at J, with 11 bases between the two ends. CDR1 is DFQATT, CDR2 SNEGSKA, per germline (reference sequence). Study-wide points: Accumulated public TCR beta family frequency recognized individuals carrying CMV together with the relevant HLA. Dominating the ex vivo response were TCR beta clonotypes that were CMV-specific and HLA-C-restricted.

TCRdb independently ran MiXCR on the reads; one entry per CDR3 protein. The sample consists of 300,000 or so distinct CDR3 sequences, around 9.1% of them appearing once. The chain couples TRBV20-1 to TRBJ2-1; TRBD2 might be the D (5 bases). Sequencing input: PBMCs. The receptor's source is a human donor in good health (CMV status not recorded). Some clones in this sample may be carry-over from other donors' samples. The CDR3 bases are TGCAGTGCTAGGGGCGGGTTGACCTACAATGAGCAGTTCTTC. Translated, it gives CSARGGLTYNEQFF.